The rows below give T cell receptor beta chains drawn from one sample of a study of blood T cell repertoires in COVID-19. Profiling relied on immunoSEQ multiplex PCR, and the TCRdb table lists in-frame clones only, not all of them. The data show 65,000 to 100,000 clones, 88% seen once. Sequencing used peripheral blood. The source is a woman of 80 years or more with acute or convalescent COVID-19. Each CDR3 is given with its conserved first and last residue. The D gene is left open where the match is weak. Only part of the rows carry a size: once, few, many, or a class if the clone is expanded.

v_call,d_call,clone_size,j_call,cdr3_nt,cdr3_aa
TRBV7-8,TRBD2,-,TRBJ2-1,TGTGCCAGCAGCTCCACCCGACTAGCCCTTAAGCAGTTCTTC,CASSSTRLALKQFF
TRBV2,TRBD2,-,TRBJ2-3,TGTGCCAGCAGTCGACTAGCGGGGGTAACAGATACGCAGTATTTT,CASSRLAGVTDTQYF
TRBV5-1,-,-,TRBJ1-2,TGCGCCAGCAGCGAATCAGGGGCCTCCTATGGCTACACCTTC,CASSESGASYGYTF
TRBV19,TRBD1,-,TRBJ2-2,TGTGCCAGTAGTATCGGGGACAGGGGGCGAGGTGGCACCGGGGAGCTGTTTTTT,CASSIGDRGRGGTGELFF
TRBV7-8,-,-,TRBJ1-1,TGTGCCAGCAGTCCAGCGGGGAGTGAAGCTTTCTTT,CASSPAGSEAFF
TRBV5-4,-,-,TRBJ2-7,TGTGCCAGCAGCCGAGGACAGACCTACGAGCAGTACTTC,CASSRGQTYEQYF
TRBV5-8,TRBD2,-,TRBJ2-5,TGTGCCAGCAGTCTGCGCGGAGCGGGGCCCCAAGAGACCCAGTACTTC,CASSLRGAGPQETQYF
TRBV2,TRBD1,-,TRBJ1-1,TGTGCCAGCCAGTCCCGGGACAGGGGAGGGACTGAAGCTTTCTTT,CASQSRDRGGTEAFF
TRBV6-2/TRBV6-3,TRBD2,-,TRBJ2-3,TGTGCCAGCAGTTCCGATTCTAGCGGGAGTTGGGATACGCAGTATTTT,CASSSDSSGSWDTQYF
TRBV7-8,-,many,TRBJ2-2,TGTGCCAGCAGCTTATTTATCGGGGAGCTGTTTTTT,CASSLFIGELFF
TRBV15,-,-,TRBJ2-2,TGTGCCACCAGCAGAGATCGTGGAATCAGGACCGGGGAGCTGTTTTTT,CATSRDRGIRTGELFF
TRBV7-2,-,-,TRBJ2-3,TGTGCCAGCAGCTTAGATAGTGGCGGGGGCCCCACGGATTTT,CASSLDSGGGPTDF
TRBV25-1,-,-,TRBJ2-5,TGTGCCAGCAGTGAATATCGGGAGACCCAGTACTTC,CASSEYRETQYF
TRBV7-9,TRBD2,-,TRBJ2-1,TGTGCCAGCGTCCCAGCGGGGCACTCCTACAATGAGCAGTTCTTC,CASVPAGHSYNEQFF